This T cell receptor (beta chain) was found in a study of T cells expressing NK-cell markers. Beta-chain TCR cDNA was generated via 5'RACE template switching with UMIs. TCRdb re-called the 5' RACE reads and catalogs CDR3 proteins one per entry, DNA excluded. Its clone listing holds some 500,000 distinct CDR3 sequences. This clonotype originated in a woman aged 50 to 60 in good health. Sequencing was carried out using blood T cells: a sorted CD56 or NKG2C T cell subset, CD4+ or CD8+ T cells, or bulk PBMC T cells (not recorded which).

The CDR3 loop reads CASSKDRGLEQFF. This chain joins TRBV21-1 and TRBJ2-1; no DNA is available, so the TRBD1 call from TCRdb remains unchecked. TRBV21-1 is labeled a pseudogene. The CDR3 extends over 13 amino acids.